This TCR beta chain comes out of a study of T-cell memory formation after mild COVID-19. Findings and limits, study-wide: Pre-infection memory already had some responding clones, implying cross-reactive memory joined. Contracting CD8+ clones were enriched in EMRA, CD4+ mainly in CM and EM.

In TCRdb, the 5' RACE reads were re-called with MiXCR into one record per CDR3 protein. The sample has about 430,000 distinct CDR3 sequences, 20% to 25% seen once. As to this clonotype: Its antigen remains unknown.

Germline CDR1 reads SGHKS; CDR2 reads YYEKEE (reference sequence). Trimming removed 3 bases at V and 0 bases at J, with 11 bases between. The CDR3 sequence is 15 residues long. The sequence derives from an adult woman who had mild COVID-19 (a few samples of this study predate the infection). Cell type and time point are not known. V gene TRBV5-5 combines with J gene TRBJ2-3; D might be TRBD2 (5 bases). The sequencing sample was made of PBMCs or a T cell subset sorted from them (not recorded which). CDR3 sequence reads: CASSWTERSTDTQYF. CDR3 DNA: TGTGCCAGCAGCTGGACGGAGCGGAGCACAGATACGCAGTATTTT.